Listed here are 6 T cell receptor beta chains from one sample, sequenced in a study of blood T cell repertoires in COVID-19. The table came from immunoSEQ multiplex PCR; TCRdb's copy has only in-frame clones and leaves some out. Of 200,000 or so clones listed, about 86% are singletons. Sequencing was carried out using peripheral blood. These receptors all stem from a man aged 30 to 39 with active or convalescent COVID-19.

The chain is built from TRBV6-5 and TRBJ1-2, with 7 bases identical to TRBD1. The CDR3 contains 13 residues. CDR1 MNHEY and CDR2 SVGAGI come from the germline V gene. V shed 5 bases, J shed 3 bases, and the junction held 3 bases outside the gene matches. The CDR3 sequence is CASSNRGHYGYTF. The CDR3 DNA reads as TGTGCCAGCAGTAACAGGGGTCACTATGGCTACACCTTC.

This rearrangement joins TRBV6-5 to TRBJ1-6, with 9 positions matching TRBD1. The germline V gene has CDR1 MNHEY and CDR2 SVGAGI. Trimming took 10 bases from V and 7 from J; bases not matched to a gene: 8. CDR3 length: 14 residues. The CDR3 region is CAILTGGLNSPLHF. The CDR3 nucleotides read TGTGCCATCCTAACAGGGGGCCTCAATTCACCCCTCCACTTT.

Here the CDR3 DNA reads TGTGCCAGCAGCGTACGACCCGGGACTAGCGGGGACAATGAGCAGTTCTTC. The encoded protein is CASSVRPGTSGDNEQFF. This sequence joins TRBV7-9 and TRBJ2-1, with TRBD2 matching 13 bases. Per germline, CDR1 SEHNR and CDR2 FQNEAQ (reference sequence). The CDR3 totals 17 residues. V lost 5 bases to trimming and J lost 5 bases; unmatched junction nucleotides: 9.

This chain links TRBV29-1 with TRBJ2-2, with 13 positions matching TRBD2. There are 14 residues in the CDR3. In germline, CDR1 is SQVTM, CDR2 ANQGSEA. The trim removed 6 bases at V and 4 bases at J, leaving 2 bases unmatched. Here the CDR3 reads CSVGTSGVTGELFF. In nucleotides, the CDR3 is TGCAGCGTGGGGACTAGCGGGGTCACCGGGGAGCTGTTTTTT.

The J gene is TRBJ2-3, the V gene TRBV10-2; TRBD2 agrees at 11 bases. V trimming: 3 bases; J trimming: 4 bases; junction bases outside the gene matches: 6. Germline-derived CDR1 and CDR2 are WSHSY and SAAADI. The CDR3 is 16 amino acids. CDR3 sequence (DNA): TGCGCCAGCAGTGACCCACTAGCGGGAGAGGCAGATACGCAGTATTTT. This encodes CASSDPLAGEADTQYF.

The chain has TRBV2 and TRBJ2-1, with 11 nucleotides matching TRBD2. The length of the CDR3 is 16 residues. Germline CDR1 is SNHLY and CDR2 is FYNNEI. The junction had 10 bases not matched to a gene; V was cut back by 10 bases and J by 2 bases. CDR3 loop: CAISGVSGRAYNEQFF. The CDR3 DNA reads as TGTGCCATCTCAGGGGTTAGCGGGAGGGCCTACAATGAGCAGTTCTTC.